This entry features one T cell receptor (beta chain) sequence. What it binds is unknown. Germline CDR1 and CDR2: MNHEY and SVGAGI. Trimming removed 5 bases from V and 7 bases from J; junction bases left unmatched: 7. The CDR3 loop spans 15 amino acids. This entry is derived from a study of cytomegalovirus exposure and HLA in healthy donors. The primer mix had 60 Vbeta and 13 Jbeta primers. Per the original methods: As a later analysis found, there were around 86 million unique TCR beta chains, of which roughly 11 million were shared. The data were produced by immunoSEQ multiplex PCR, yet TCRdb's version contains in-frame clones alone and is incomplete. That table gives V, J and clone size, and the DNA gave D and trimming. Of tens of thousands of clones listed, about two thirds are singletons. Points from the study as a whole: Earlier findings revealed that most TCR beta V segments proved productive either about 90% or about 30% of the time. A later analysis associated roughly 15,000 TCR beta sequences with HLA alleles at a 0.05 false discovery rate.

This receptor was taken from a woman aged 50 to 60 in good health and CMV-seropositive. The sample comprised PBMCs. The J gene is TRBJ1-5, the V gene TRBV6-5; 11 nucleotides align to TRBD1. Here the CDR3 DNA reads TGTGCCAGCAGTCCGGACAGGGGGCTGGAACAGCCCCAGCATTTT. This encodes CASSPDRGLEQPQHF.